This T cell receptor (beta chain) was observed in a study of cytomegalovirus exposure and HLA in healthy donors. Overall study results and limits: Across donors, presence/absence analyses took sequencing depth to be roughly uniform.

A note on this clone: Its antigen is still unknown.

This CDR3 has 13 amino acids. 60 Vbeta and 13 Jbeta primers were used in PCR. Repertoires were generated with immunoSEQ multiplex PCR, while TCRdb's copy carries only in-frame clones and drops some. The sample has around 150,000 clones, 75% to 80% seen once; the top ten hold 1.5% to 2%. The genes are TRBV12-1 and TRBJ2-7; the table assigns TRBD1, which was not confirmed against the DNA. TRBV12-1 is reported as a pseudogene. Sequenced: PBMCs. The sequence was obtained from a woman aged 30 to 39 in good health and CMV-seronegative. CDR3 nucleotides: TGTGCCAGCCGCGGTGACAGAGCCTACGAGCAGTACTTC. Translated, it gives CASRGDRAYEQYF.